A selection of T cell receptor beta chains follows, all from one sample in a study of regulatory T cells in long-lasting Graves disease. TCRdb reanalysed the multiplex PCR reads using MiXCR and keeps one entry per CDR3 protein. There are 400,000 to 500,000 distinct CDR3 sequences in the sample; roughly 23% occur only once, and 10% to 15% lies in the top ten. The sample consisted of peripheral blood mononuclear cells (PBMCs), taken when the disease was refractory, from a patient treated with antithyroid drugs. These receptors were taken from a female donor with Graves disease. CDR3s include the opening cysteine and the closing phenylalanine or tryptophan. Each record gives: clone size, D gene, V gene, J gene, CDR3 protein, CDR3 DNA. D genes are given only for firm matches. Where a row states a size, it is once, few, many or the class of an expanded clone; other rows omit it.

>few|TRBD2|TRBV20-1|TRBJ2-7
CSARRALAGGPGEQYF
TGCAGTGCTAGGCGGGCCCTAGCGGGAGGGCCAGGGGAGCAGTACTTC
>few|NA|TRBV6-1|TRBJ2-4
CASSPPGPGLTQYF
TGTGCCAGCAGTCCACCGGGACCGGGCCTAACTCAGTACTTC
>few|TRBD1|TRBV11-1|TRBJ2-2
CASSDTWDSTGELFF
TGTGCCAGCAGCGACACTTGGGACAGCACCGGGGAGCTGTTTTTT
>few|NA|TRBV3-1|TRBJ2-5
CASSQGSSWETQYF
TGTGCCAGCAGCCAAGGATCGAGTTGGGAGACCCAGTACTTC
>many|NA|TRBV28|TRBJ1-5
CASSPGAGQPQHF
TGTGCCAGCAGTCCTGGAGCGGGCCAGCCCCAGCATTTT
>NA|NA|TRBV30|TRBJ1-1
CAWIMGARGTEAFF
TGTGCCTGGATTATGGGGGCCAGAGGTACTGAAGCTTTCTTT
>many|NA|TRBV6-1|TRBJ1-1
CASTSGWGNTEAFF
TGTGCCAGCACTTCAGGGTGGGGGAACACTGAAGCTTTCTTT
>few|TRBD2|TRBV20-1|TRBJ2-1
CSARAPLAEYNEQFF
TGCAGTGCTAGAGCCCCTCTAGCGGAATACAATGAGCAGTTCTTC
>few|TRBD1|TRBV20-1|TRBJ2-6
CSARWGQGDSLSGANVLTF
TGCAGTGCTAGATGGGGACAGGGGGACTCTCTCTCTGGGGCCAACGTCCTGACTTTC
>NA|TRBD2|TRBV9|TRBJ2-5
CASAQTSGGTQYF
TGTGCCAGCGCTCAGACTAGCGGGGGGACCCAGTACTTC
>NA|TRBD1|TRBV30|TRBJ2-3
CAWSAGQGEGDTQYF
TGTGCCTGGAGCGCCGGACAGGGGGAAGGAGATACGCAGTATTTT
>few|TRBD1|TRBV5-1|TRBJ1-5
CASSTGQGADQPQHF
TGCGCCAGCAGCACGGGACAGGGCGCGGATCAGCCCCAGCATTTT
>many|NA|TRBV6-1|TRBJ1-6
CASTTGMVRRADSPLHF
TGTGCCAGCACCACAGGGATGGTTCGCAGGGCGGATTCACCCCTCCACTTT
>many|NA|TRBV7-6|TRBJ1-4
CASSLRVGDEKLFF
TGTGCCAGCAGCTTAAGGGTAGGGGATGAAAAACTGTTTTTT
>many|NA|TRBV28|TRBJ1-2
CASSFRSDIAGYTF
TGTGCCAGCAGTTTTCGTTCGGATATCGCTGGCTACACCTTC
>few|NA|TRBV7-9|TRBJ2-7
CASSLGGTTNSYEQYF
TGTGCCAGCAGCTTAGGTGGGACCACCAACTCCTACGAGCAGTACTTC
>many|NA|TRBV28|TRBJ1-5
CASSSPGYQPQHF
TGTGCCAGCAGCTCCCCCGGGTATCAGCCCCAGCATTTT
>many|TRBD2|TRBV7-2|TRBJ2-5
CASKPGGVQETQYF
TGTGCCAGCAAGCCGGGAGGAGTCCAAGAGACCCAGTACTTC
>many|NA|TRBV19|TRBJ1-5
CASTQGRGNQPQHF
TGTGCCAGTACTCAGGGCAGGGGAAATCAGCCCCAGCATTTT
>many|NA|TRBV11-2|TRBJ2-7
CASSANSMVGEQYF
TGTGCCAGCAGCGCAAACAGTATGGTCGGCGAGCAGTACTTC
>NA|NA|TRBV15|TRBJ2-1
CATSRDQHRTGNEQFF
TGTGCCACCAGCAGAGATCAACACAGGACGGGGAATGAGCAGTTCTTC
>many|NA|TRBV7-2|TRBJ1-1
CASSLARLLGRTVTEAFF
TGTGCCAGCAGCTTAGCCCGGCTTCTTGGCAGGACGGTCACTGAAGCTTTCTTT
>NA|NA|TRBV27|TRBJ2-3
CASSLIRADTQYF
TGTGCCAGCAGCTTAATCCGGGCAGATACGCAGTATTTT
>few|NA|TRBV20-1|TRBJ1-2
CSATSGVNYGYTF
TGCAGTGCGACCAGCGGGGTAAACTATGGCTACACCTTC
>few|TRBD1|TRBV19|TRBJ2-5
CASSKFQGAGGETQYF
TGTGCCAGTAGTAAGTTCCAGGGGGCAGGTGGAGAGACCCAGTACTTC
>NA|NA|TRBV30|TRBJ2-2
CAWAQGRHTGELFF
TGTGCCTGGGCACAGGGGAGGCACACCGGGGAGCTGTTTTTT
>many|NA|TRBV28|TRBJ2-7
CASSPSRGSYEQYF
TGTGCCAGCAGTCCATCTCGGGGCTCCTACGAGCAGTACTTC
>many|NA|TRBV12-3/TRBV12-4|TRBJ2-7
CASSFSALYEQYF
TGTGCCAGCAGTTTTTCCGCCCTCTACGAGCAGTACTTC
>few|NA|TRBV29-1|TRBJ1-1
CSWGLGKNTEAFF
TGCAGTTGGGGGCTAGGGAAGAACACTGAAGCTTTCTTT
>few|TRBD1|TRBV29-1|TRBJ2-6
CSAQGGLFSGANVLTF
TGCAGCGCGCAAGGGGGCCTGTTCTCTGGGGCCAACGTCCTGACTTTC
>few|NA|TRBV6-2/TRBV6-3|TRBJ1-2
CASAVGGYYGYTF
TGTGCCAGTGCCGTGGGGGGATACTATGGCTACACCTTC
>NA|TRBD2|TRBV5-1|TRBJ2-5
CASSAGLAGDQETQYF
TGCGCCAGCAGCGCCGGACTAGCGGGGGACCAAGAGACCCAGTACTTC
>many|NA|TRBV11-2|TRBJ2-5
CASSLVRGSRTQYF
TGTGCCAGCAGCTTAGTCAGGGGTTCTCGGACCCAGTACTTC
>many|NA|TRBV27|TRBJ1-1
CASSPRGLTTEAFF
TGTGCCAGCAGTCCACGGGGGTTGACTACTGAAGCTTTCTTT
>NA|NA|TRBV30|TRBJ1-2
CAWTKFDREFNYGYTF
TGTGCCTGGACGAAATTCGACAGAGAGTTTAACTATGGCTACACCTTC
>many|TRBD1|TRBV7-2|TRBJ1-2
CASSLKTGGLGYTF
TGTGCCAGCAGCTTAAAGACAGGGGGCCTAGGCTACACCTTC
>many|TRBD1|TRBV6-1|TRBJ1-6
CASSEALGQAYNSPLHF
TGTGCCAGCAGTGAAGCGCTGGGACAGGCCTATAATTCACCCCTCCACTTT
>NA|NA|TRBV7-9|TRBJ1-3
CASSLLEAGNTIYF
TGTGCCAGCAGCCTCCTGGAAGCTGGAAACACCATATATTTT
>NA|NA|TRBV19|TRBJ2-7
CASSKYLGPGNEQYF
TGTGCCAGTAGTAAATACCTGGGCCCGGGCAACGAGCAGTACTTC
>few|NA|TRBV10-3|TRBJ2-7
CAISESRDSPYEQYF
TGTGCCATCAGTGAGTCGAGGGACTCTCCCTACGAGCAGTACTTC
>many|TRBD1|TRBV11-2|TRBJ2-2
CASSTGQGWTGELFF
TGTGCCAGCAGCACCGGACAGGGGTGGACCGGGGAGCTGTTTTTT
>many|TRBD1|TRBV28|TRBJ2-7
CASSTRGRGYEQYF
TGTGCCAGCAGTACCAGGGGGCGTGGGTACGAGCAGTACTTC
>NA|NA|TRBV29-1|TRBJ1-4
CSVEWNGGLATNEKLFF
TGCAGCGTTGAATGGAATGGAGGACTTGCAACTAATGAAAAACTGTTTTTT
>many|NA|TRBV6-1|TRBJ2-5
CASINRIQETQYF
TGTGCCAGCATCAACAGGATCCAAGAGACCCAGTACTTC
>NA|NA|TRBV12-3/TRBV12-4|TRBJ2-7
CASRSGTSVYEQYF
TGTGCCAGCAGATCCGGGACATCGGTCTACGAGCAGTACTTC
>many|TRBD1|TRBV28|TRBJ1-1
CASSPGTGRGPEAFF
TGTGCCAGCAGTCCAGGGACAGGGAGGGGGCCTGAAGCTTTCTTT
>few|TRBD2|TRBV4-2|TRBJ2-6
CASSQEGLVYSGANVLTF
TGTGCCAGCAGCCAAGAAGGACTAGTGTACTCTGGGGCCAACGTCCTGACTTTC
>many|NA|TRBV29-1|TRBJ1-1
CSAGLKNTEAFF
TGCAGCGCTGGACTCAAGAACACTGAAGCTTTCTTT
>many|TRBD2|TRBV12-3/TRBV12-4|TRBJ2-5
CASRASSGQETQYF
TGTGCCAGCAGGGCCTCTAGCGGACAAGAGACCCAGTACTTC
>few|NA|TRBV6-1|TRBJ2-4
CAGSRLVDIQYF
TGTGCCGGCAGTCGCCTCGTGGACATTCAGTACTTC
>many|NA|TRBV5-5|TRBJ1-1
CASSLSPRDTEAFF
TGTGCCAGCAGCTTATCCCCCAGGGACACTGAAGCTTTCTTT
>NA|NA|TRBV5-1|TRBJ1-6
CASSPGASVSPLHF
TGCGCCAGCAGCCCGGGGGCTAGTGTTTCACCCCTCCACTTT
>many|NA|TRBV12-3/TRBV12-4|TRBJ1-5
CASRRVSQPQHF
TGTGCCAGCAGACGGGTTAGTCAGCCCCAGCATTTT
>few|NA|TRBV11-2|TRBJ2-2
CASLGRFGGKLNTGELFF
TGTGCCAGCTTGGGGAGGTTCGGGGGAAAACTGAACACCGGGGAGCTGTTTTTT
>NA|NA|TRBV19|TRBJ1-3
CASTPGQGGNTIYF
TGTGCCAGTACCCCGGGACAAGGTGGAAACACCATATATTTT
>few|TRBD1|TRBV20-1|TRBJ1-5
CSARDMGQGMYQPQHF
TGCAGTGCTAGAGATATGGGACAGGGTATGTATCAGCCCCAGCATTTT